Below, 26 T cell receptor beta chains from the same sample are listed, as sequenced in a study of Graves' ophthalmopathy and Graves' hyperthyroidism. Amplification of TCR beta CDR3 regions used RNA transcripts. A first-round RT-PCR used HTBI primers, followed by a second-round multiplex PCR. TCRdb itself ran the multiplex PCR reads through MiXCR, one entry per CDR3 protein. Of hundreds of thousands of distinct CDR3 sequences in the sample, roughly two fifths were seen once. Specimen: peripheral blood. The receptors come from an adult man with Graves' ophthalmopathy.

The chain employs TRBV20-1 and TRBJ1-5; D is possibly TRBD1 (5 bases). V was clipped by 5 bases and J by 1 base, with 12 bases between them. Germline V CDR1 and CDR2: DFQATT, SNEGSKA (reference sequence). CDR3 length: 14 amino acids. CDR3 nucleotide sequence: TGCAGTGCTGTCCCTCGGGACAGCAATCAGCCCCAGCATTTT. Amino acid sequence: CSAVPRDSNQPQHF.

The chain recombines TRBV7-9 with TRBJ2-7, with D perhaps matching TRBD2 (5 bases). Germline CDR1 and CDR2: SEHNR and FQNEAQ (reference sequence). The V and J ends lost 3 bases and 6 bases respectively, with 9 bases between them. The CDR3 is 12 residues long. The CDR3 here is CASSLLGSEQYF. The DNA of the CDR3 is TGTGCCAGCAGCTTGTTGGGGAGCGAGCAGTACTTC.

The sample holds many counts of this clonotype. The chain couples TRBV7-9 to TRBJ1-1, with D unclear. Looked up from germline, CDR1 is SEHNR and CDR2 is FQNEAQ (reference sequence). The CDR3 covers 12 residues. The V end was cut by 1 base, the J end by 7 bases, with 7 bases between. The CDR3 is CASSLEDGEAFF. DNA of the CDR3: TGTGCCAGCAGCTTAGAGGACGGTGAAGCTTTCTTT.

In its sample, this clonotype was seen a few times. The V call is TRBV5-1, the J call TRBJ2-5; TRBD2 is a possible D gene (6 bases). CDR1 SGHRS and CDR2 YFSETQ come from the germline V gene. V was cut by 0 bases and J by 2 bases, with 11 bases left in between. The CDR3 covers 15 residues. Here the CDR3 DNA reads TGCGCCAGCAGCTTGGGGGGGGTTCCGCAAGAGACCCAGTACTTC. Its protein is CASSLGGVPQETQYF.

This clonotype occurred a few times. Likely a read error: the CDR3 ends without its conserved phenylalanine or tryptophan. The DNA is omitted, as the CDR3 cannot be located on it reliably, and the CDR3 follows TCRdb's listing. This chain links TRBV24-1 with TRBJ2-6; the table gives TRBD2 as D, unverified against the DNA. Including both end residues, the CDR3 is 8 amino acids long. Germline CDR1 KGHDR, CDR2 SFDVKD. This CDR3 reads CATSDVTS.

The table lists this clonotype with many counts. V gene TRBV12-3 or TRBV12-4 combines with J gene TRBJ2-5; 8 bases are shared with TRBD1. V was clipped by 5 bases and J by 1 base; unmatched bases: 6. There are 15 residues in the CDR3. CDR3 in amino acids: CASSPTTGGQETQYF. Here the CDR3 DNA reads TGTGCCAGCAGTCCCACCACAGGGGGCCAAGAGACCCAGTACTTC.

This clonotype was observed at least ten times. The chain joins TRBV5-6 to TRBJ2-7; TRBD1 matches 9 bases. Germline V gives CDR1 SGHDT, CDR2 YYEEEE. This CDR3 is 14 amino acids long. V gave up 5 bases and J gave up 3 bases; unmatched junction bases: 6. This CDR3 is CASSLQGAVYEQYF. The CDR3 DNA reads as TGTGCCAGCAGTTTACAGGGGGCCGTCTACGAGCAGTACTTC.

The chain employs TRBV24-1 and TRBJ2-2, with 8 nucleotides matching TRBD1. Per germline, CDR1 KGHDR and CDR2 SFDVKD. Trimming took 4 bases from V and 1 from J; bases not matched to a gene: 4. The CDR3 totals 16 residues. CDR3 amino acids: CATSETGTGNTGELFF. DNA of the CDR3: TGTGCCACCAGTGAGACCGGGACAGGGAACACCGGGGAGCTGTTTTTT.

This clonotype appeared many times. The chain recombines TRBV5-1 with TRBJ1-5; tentatively, D is TRBD1 (5 bases). Trimming left V 4 bases short and J 4 bases short, with 12 bases between. Germline V gene lookup returns CDR1 SGHRS and CDR2 YFSETQ. The CDR3 loop spans 14 amino acids. In DNA form, the CDR3 reads TGCGCCAGCAGCACCGATGGGGGGAATCAGCCCCAGCATTTT. It codes for CASSTDGGNQPQHF.

Comment on this clonotype: With a much larger clone just one base away, this may be a read error. The genes are TRBV6-6 and TRBJ1-1; D might be TRBD1 (5 bases). The germline gives CDR1 MNHNY, CDR2 SVGAGI (reference sequence). The CDR3 has 13 amino acids. The CDR3 loop reads CASSYLGRTGAFF. Here the CDR3 DNA reads TGTGCCAGCAGTTACCTGGGACGGACTGGAGCTTTCTTT.

This clonotype appeared a single time. CDR3: CASSQAPGLAGSETQYF. As DNA, the CDR3 is TGTGCCAGCAGCCAGGCTCCGGGACTAGCGGGATCAGAGACCCAGTACTTC. V is TRBV7-9 and J is TRBJ2-5; 13 bases fit TRBD2. V was clipped by 5 bases and J by 4 bases; unmatched bases: 10. CDR3 length equals 17 residues. Germline CDR1 and CDR2: SEHNR and FQNEAQ (reference sequence).

This clonotype was seen only once. The chain carries TRBV11-2 and TRBJ1-1; TRBD1 might be the D (5 bases). Germline V gene sequence: CDR1 SGHAT, CDR2 FQNNGV. The CDR3 runs to 17 residues. Trimming left V 1 base short and J 1 base short, with 16 bases between. DNA for the CDR3: TGTGCCAGCAGCTTAGTTGTTGGGAGGGGCCCGAACACTGAAGCTTTCTTT. Residues: CASSLVVGRGPNTEAFF.

This clonotype came up many times. This chain links TRBV11-3 with TRBJ2-7; tentatively, D is TRBD2 (6 bases). V was shortened by 6 bases and J by 2 bases, with 14 bases between the two germline ends. The CDR3 runs to 14 residues. Germline V gene sequence: CDR1 SGHNT, CDR2 YENEEA. CDR3 coding DNA: TGTGCCAGCAGTAGCGGCGGGTATACCTACGAGCAGTACTTC. Amino acid sequence: CASSSGGYTYEQYF.

The chain uses TRBV2 and TRBJ2-5; TRBD2 matches 8 bases. The CDR3 has 17 residues. The germline CDR1 and CDR2 sequences are SNHLY and FYNNEI. Trimming removed 5 bases from V and 5 bases from J; junction bases left unmatched: 16. DNA for the CDR3: TGTGCCAGCAGTTTATCGCCAGAGGACCCGGGGGGGGAGACCCAGTACTTC. Its protein is CASSLSPEDPGGETQYF.

V and J are TRBV5-6 and TRBJ1-2, with 8 positions matching TRBD1. Germline CDR1 and CDR2: SGHDT and YYEEEE. The CDR3 extends over 14 amino acids. Trimming cost V 4 bases and J 4 bases; bases outside gene matches: 6. CDR3 bases: TGTGCCAGCAGCCCAGGGACAGGCGCCTATGGCTACACCTTC. Its translation is CASSPGTGAYGYTF. Combining the CDR3 with reference TRBV5-6 and TRBJ1-2 gives the whole variable domain DAGVTQSPTHLIKTRGQQVTLRCSPKSGHDTVSWYQQALGQGPQFIFQYYEEEERQRGNFPDRFSGHQFPNYSSELNVNALLLGDSALYLCASSPGTGAYGYTFGSGTRLTVV.

The V gene is TRBV20-1, the J gene TRBJ2-7, with D maybe TRBD1 (6 bases). Germline V gene sequence: CDR1 DFQATT, CDR2 SNEGSKA (reference sequence). Trimming pared 1 base from V and 3 bases from J, leaving 10 bases between. The CDR3 has 13 residues. CDR3 in amino acids: CSARGGGHYEQYF. The CDR3 bases are TGCAGTGCTAGAGGAGGGGGTCACTACGAGCAGTACTTC.

The chain uses TRBV20-1 and TRBJ1-6, with D hard to call. Per the germline V gene, CDR1 is DFQATT and CDR2 is SNEGSKA (reference sequence). The CDR3 is 14 residues long. The V gene lost 5 bases and the J gene lost 3 bases, with 11 bases spanning the gap. CDR3 nucleotide sequence: TGCAGTGCTGAGGACCGCAACTATAATTCACCCCTCCACTTT. Amino acids: CSAEDRNYNSPLHF.

In its sample, this clonotype was seen many times. The gene calls are TRBV25-1 and TRBJ2-2; TRBD1 matches at 11 bases. Germline assignment: CDR1 MGHDK and CDR2 SYGVNS. The CDR3 is made up of 15 amino acids. With V trimmed by 4 bases and J by 6 bases, 4 bases remained unmatched. The CDR3 DNA reads as TGTGCCAGCAGTGCCCCGGGACAGGGGGCCGGGGAGCTGTTTTTT. Protein: CASSAPGQGAGELFF.

This clonotype came up many times. V gene TRBV9 combines with J gene TRBJ2-7; possibly TRBD2 for D (6 bases). Trimming removed 0 bases from V and 0 bases from J, with 10 bases in between. CDR1 and CDR2 from the germline V gene are SGDLS and YYNGEE. This CDR3 comprises 15 residues. This CDR3 is CASSVGFSGSYEQYF. The CDR3 DNA is TGTGCCAGCAGCGTAGGTTTTAGCGGCTCCTACGAGCAGTACTTC.

This clonotype appeared many times. The rearrangement joins TRBV7-2 to TRBJ1-2, with 7 bases identical to TRBD1. This CDR3 comprises 14 residues. Germline V gene data show CDR1 as SGHTA and CDR2 as FQGNSA. Trimming took 5 bases from V and 8 from J; bases not matched to a gene: 11. CDR3 loop: CASSISQGVKGYTF. The CDR3 DNA reads as TGTGCCAGCAGCATCTCCCAGGGGGTGAAGGGCTACACCTTC.

This clonotype was seen repeatedly, ten times or more. J is TRBJ1-1 and V is TRBV25-1; 8 bases are shared with TRBD1. The ends lost 4 bases at V and 6 bases at J; junction bases unmatched: 1. In germline, CDR1 is MGHDK, CDR2 SYGVNS. CDR3 length equals 12 residues. The CDR3 coding sequence is TGTGCCAGCAGTGCGACAGGGGCTGAAGCTTTCTTT. Translated, it gives CASSATGAEAFF.

This clonotype was seen ten or more times. V usage is TRBV7-8 and J usage is TRBJ1-2, with D possibly matching TRBD1 (5 bases). Germline V lookup: CDR1 SGHVS, CDR2 FQNEAQ. The V gene lost 2 bases and the J gene lost 6 bases, with 10 bases spanning the gap. CDR3 length: 13 residues. CDR3 in DNA: TGTGCCAGCAGCTTAAGAGGGACGGATGGCTACACCTTC. This sequence encodes CASSLRGTDGYTF.

This clonotype was seen at least ten times. The chain combines TRBV7-9 with TRBJ2-7, with TRBD2 matching 7 bases. The germline V gene encodes CDR1 SEHNR and CDR2 FQNEAQ (reference sequence). The CDR3 consists of 15 residues. V shed 5 bases, J shed 5 bases, and the junction held 12 bases outside the gene matches. The CDR3, as DNA: TGTGCCAGCAGCCGGCAGAGCGGGGCCGTCAACGAGCAGTACTTC. Protein product: CASSRQSGAVNEQYF.

This clonotype has only a few counts. The genes are TRBV20-1 and TRBJ2-7, with 9 bases matching TRBD2. The CDR3 is made up of 13 amino acids. The germline gives CDR1 DFQATT, CDR2 SNEGSKA (reference sequence). V lost 4 bases to trimming and J lost 3 bases; unmatched junction nucleotides: 4. The CDR3 sequence is CSAKVAGVYEQYF. The CDR3 DNA sequence: TGCAGTGCTAAGGTAGCGGGGGTCTACGAGCAGTACTTC.

The chain recombines TRBV2 with TRBJ2-5; tentatively, D is TRBD2 (5 bases). This CDR3 spans 14 amino acids. V was cut by 4 bases and J by 4 bases, with 13 bases left in between. Per germline, CDR1 SNHLY and CDR2 FYNNEI. The CDR3 DNA is TGTGCCAGCAGTGTACCAGGTGCGGGAGAGACCCAGTACTTC. The encoded protein is CASSVPGAGETQYF.

This clonotype was detected a few times. A much larger clone is a single base away; this may be a read error. This is likely a read error, given that the CDR3 carries no conserved phenylalanine or tryptophan at its end. This chain uses TRBV2 with TRBJ1-1; 7 positions match TRBD1. Per the germline V gene, CDR1 is SNHLY and CDR2 is FYNNEI. J was trimmed by 0 bases and V by 6 bases; bases with no gene match: 7. This CDR3 contains 15 residues. Here the CDR3 DNA reads TGTGCCAGCAGGGTACCGGGACAGATGAACACTGAAGCTTTCCTT. It is translated as CASRVPGQMNTEAFL.